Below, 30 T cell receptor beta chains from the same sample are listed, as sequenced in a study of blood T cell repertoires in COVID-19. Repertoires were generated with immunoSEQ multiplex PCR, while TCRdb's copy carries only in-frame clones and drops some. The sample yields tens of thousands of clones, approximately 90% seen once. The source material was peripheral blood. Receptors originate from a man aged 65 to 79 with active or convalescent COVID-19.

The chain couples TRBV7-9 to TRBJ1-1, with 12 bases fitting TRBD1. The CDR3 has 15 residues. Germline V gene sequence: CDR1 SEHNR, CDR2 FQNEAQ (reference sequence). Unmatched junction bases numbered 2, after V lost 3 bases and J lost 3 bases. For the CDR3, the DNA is TGTGCCAGCAGCTTGGGACAGGGGGCGGACACTGAAGCTTTCTTT. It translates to CASSLGQGADTEAFF.

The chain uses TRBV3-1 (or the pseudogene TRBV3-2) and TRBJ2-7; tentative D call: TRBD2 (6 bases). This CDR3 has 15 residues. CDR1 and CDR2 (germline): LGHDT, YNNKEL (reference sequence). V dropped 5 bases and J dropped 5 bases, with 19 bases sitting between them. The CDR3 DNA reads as TGTGCCAGCAGCATGCGGGACCGAAGACGGCACGAGCAGTACTTC. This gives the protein CASSMRDRRRHEQYF.

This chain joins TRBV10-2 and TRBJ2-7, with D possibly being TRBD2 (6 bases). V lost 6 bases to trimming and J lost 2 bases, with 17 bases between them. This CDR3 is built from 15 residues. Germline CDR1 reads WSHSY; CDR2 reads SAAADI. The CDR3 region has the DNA TGCGCCAGCAGAACGGAGGGGAGAGGGACCTACGAGCAGTACTTC. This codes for CASRTEGRGTYEQYF.

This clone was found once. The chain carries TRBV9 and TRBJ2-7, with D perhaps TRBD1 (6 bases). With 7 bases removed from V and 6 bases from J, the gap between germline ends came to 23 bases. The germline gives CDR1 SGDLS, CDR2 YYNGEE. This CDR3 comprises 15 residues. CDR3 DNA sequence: TGTGCCAGCTCAGTCCGACAGGATCTGGCCGGCGAGCAGTACTTC. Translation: CASSVRQDLAGEQYF. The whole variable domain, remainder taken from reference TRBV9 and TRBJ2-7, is DSGVTQTPKHLITATGQRVTLRCSPRSGDLSVYWYQQSLDQGLQFLIQYYNGEERAKGNILERFSAQQFPDLHSELNLSSLELGDSALYFCASSVRQDLAGEQYFGPGTRLTVT.

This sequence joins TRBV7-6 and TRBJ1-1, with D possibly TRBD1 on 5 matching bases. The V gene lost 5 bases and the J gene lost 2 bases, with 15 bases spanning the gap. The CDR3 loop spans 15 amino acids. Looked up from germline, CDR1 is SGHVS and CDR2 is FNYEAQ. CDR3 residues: CASSLEQAFNTEAFF. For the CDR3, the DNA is TGTGCCAGCAGCCTAGAACAGGCCTTTAACACTGAAGCTTTCTTT.

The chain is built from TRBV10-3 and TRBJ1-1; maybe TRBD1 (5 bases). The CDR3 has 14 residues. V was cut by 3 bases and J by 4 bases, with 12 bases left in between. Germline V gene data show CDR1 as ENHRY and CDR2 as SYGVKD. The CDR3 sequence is CAISERGDRTEAFF. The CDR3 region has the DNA TGTGCCATCAGTGAACGGGGGGACCGCACTGAAGCTTTCTTT.

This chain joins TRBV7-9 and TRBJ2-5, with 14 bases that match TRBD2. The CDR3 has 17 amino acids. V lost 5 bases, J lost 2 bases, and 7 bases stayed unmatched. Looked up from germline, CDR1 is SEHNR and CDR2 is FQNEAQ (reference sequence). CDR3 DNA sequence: TGTGCCAGCAGCCAGGGACTAGCGGGGGCCGGACAAGAGACCCAGTACTTC. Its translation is CASSQGLAGAGQETQYF.

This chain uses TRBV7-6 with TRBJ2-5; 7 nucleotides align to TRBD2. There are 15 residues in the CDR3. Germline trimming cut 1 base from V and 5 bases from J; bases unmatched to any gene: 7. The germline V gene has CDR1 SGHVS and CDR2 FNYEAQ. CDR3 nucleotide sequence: TGTGCCAGCAGCTTAGATCCCGGGGAGGGGGAGACCCAGTACTTC. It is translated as CASSLDPGEGETQYF.

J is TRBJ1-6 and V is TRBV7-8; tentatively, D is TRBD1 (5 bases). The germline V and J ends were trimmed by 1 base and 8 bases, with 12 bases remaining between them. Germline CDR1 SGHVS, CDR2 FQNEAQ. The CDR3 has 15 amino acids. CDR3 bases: TGTGCCAGCAGCTTAGTAAGGGGTTGGGATTCACCCCTCCACTTT. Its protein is CASSLVRGWDSPLHF.

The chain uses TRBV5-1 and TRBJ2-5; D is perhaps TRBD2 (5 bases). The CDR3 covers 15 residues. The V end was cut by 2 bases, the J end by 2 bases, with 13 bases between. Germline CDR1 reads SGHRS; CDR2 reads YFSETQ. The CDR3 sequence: CASSFAGGGQETQYF. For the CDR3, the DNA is TGCGCCAGCAGCTTTGCTGGCGGAGGACAAGAGACCCAGTACTTC.

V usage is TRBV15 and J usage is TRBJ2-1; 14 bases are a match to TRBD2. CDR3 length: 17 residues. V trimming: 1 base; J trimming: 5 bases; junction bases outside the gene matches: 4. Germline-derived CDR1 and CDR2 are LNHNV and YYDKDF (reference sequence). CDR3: CATSRGRLAGGNNEQFF. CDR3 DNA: TGTGCCACCAGCAGAGGAAGACTAGCGGGGGGGAACAATGAGCAGTTCTTC.

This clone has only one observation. The CDR3 here is CASSENSEQYF. CDR3 coding DNA: TGTGCCAGCAGTGAAAACTCCGAGCAGTACTTC. The J gene is TRBJ2-7, the V gene TRBV2, with D unresolved. Trimming took 2 bases from V and 6 from J, leaving 5 bases between them. CDR1 and CDR2 (germline): SNHLY, FYNNEI. The CDR3 loop spans 11 amino acids.

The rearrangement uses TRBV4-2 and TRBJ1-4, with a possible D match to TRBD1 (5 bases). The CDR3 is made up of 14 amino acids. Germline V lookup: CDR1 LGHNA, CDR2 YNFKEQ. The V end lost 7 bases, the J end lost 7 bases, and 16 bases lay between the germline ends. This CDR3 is CASTSTGIGEKLFF. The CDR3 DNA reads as TGTGCCAGCACCTCAACAGGAATTGGTGAAAAACTGTTTTTT.

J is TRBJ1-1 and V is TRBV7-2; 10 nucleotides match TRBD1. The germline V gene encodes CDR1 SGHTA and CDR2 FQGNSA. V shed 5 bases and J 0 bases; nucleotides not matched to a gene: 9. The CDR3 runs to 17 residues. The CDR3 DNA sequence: TGTGCCAGCAGCCGCGGGACAGGGGCCACGATGAACACTGAAGCTTTCTTT. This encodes CASSRGTGATMNTEAFF. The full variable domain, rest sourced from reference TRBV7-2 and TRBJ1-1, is GAGVSQSPSNKVTEKGKDVELRCDPISGHTALYWYRQSLGQGLEFLIYFQGNSAPDKSGLPSDRFSAERTGGSVSTLTIQRTQQEDSAVYLCASSRGTGATMNTEAFFGQGTRLTVV.

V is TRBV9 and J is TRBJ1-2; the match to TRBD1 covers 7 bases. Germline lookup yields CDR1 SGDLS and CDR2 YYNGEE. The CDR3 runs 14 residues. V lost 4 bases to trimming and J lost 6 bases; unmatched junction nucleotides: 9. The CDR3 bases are TGTGCCAGCAGCCCTACCAAGGGGGCCAATGGCTACACCTTC. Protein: CASSPTKGANGYTF.

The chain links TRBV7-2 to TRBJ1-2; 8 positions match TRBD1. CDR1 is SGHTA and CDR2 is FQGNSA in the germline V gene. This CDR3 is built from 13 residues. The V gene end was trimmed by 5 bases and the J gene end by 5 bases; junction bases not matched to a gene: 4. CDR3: CASSRTGGYGYTF. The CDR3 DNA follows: TGTGCCAGCAGCCGTACAGGGGGGTATGGCTACACCTTC.

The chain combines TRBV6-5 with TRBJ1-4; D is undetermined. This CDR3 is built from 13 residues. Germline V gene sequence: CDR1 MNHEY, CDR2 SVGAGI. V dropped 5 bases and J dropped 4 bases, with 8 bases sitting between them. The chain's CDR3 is CASSPTGNEKLFF. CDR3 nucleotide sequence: TGTGCCAGCAGTCCTACGGGTAATGAAAAACTGTTTTTT.

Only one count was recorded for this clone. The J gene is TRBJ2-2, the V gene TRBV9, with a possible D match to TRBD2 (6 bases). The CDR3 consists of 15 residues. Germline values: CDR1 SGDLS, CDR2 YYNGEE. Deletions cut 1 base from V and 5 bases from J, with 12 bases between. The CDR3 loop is CASSVSGLGTGELFF. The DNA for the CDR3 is TGTGCCAGCAGCGTAAGCGGGCTCGGAACCGGGGAGCTGTTTTTT.

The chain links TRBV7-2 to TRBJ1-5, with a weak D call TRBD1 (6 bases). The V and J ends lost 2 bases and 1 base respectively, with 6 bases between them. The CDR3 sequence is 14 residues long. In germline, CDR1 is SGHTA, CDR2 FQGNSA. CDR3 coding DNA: TGTGCCAGCAGCTTACAGGGGAGCAATCAGCCCCAGCATTTT. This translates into CASSLQGSNQPQHF.

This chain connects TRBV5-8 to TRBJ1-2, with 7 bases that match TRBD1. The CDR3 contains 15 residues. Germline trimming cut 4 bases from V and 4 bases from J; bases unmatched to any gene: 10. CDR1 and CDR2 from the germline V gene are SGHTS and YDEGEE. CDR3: CASSGNRGRGYGYTF. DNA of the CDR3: TGTGCCAGCAGCGGAAACAGGGGACGTGGCTATGGCTACACCTTC.

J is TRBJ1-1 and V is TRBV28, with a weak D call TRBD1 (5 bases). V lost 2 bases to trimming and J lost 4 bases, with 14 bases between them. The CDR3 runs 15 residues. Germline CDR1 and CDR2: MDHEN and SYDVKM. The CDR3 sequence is CASSLLRAGGTEAFF. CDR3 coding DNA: TGTGCCAGCAGTTTACTCCGGGCCGGGGGCACTGAAGCTTTCTTT.

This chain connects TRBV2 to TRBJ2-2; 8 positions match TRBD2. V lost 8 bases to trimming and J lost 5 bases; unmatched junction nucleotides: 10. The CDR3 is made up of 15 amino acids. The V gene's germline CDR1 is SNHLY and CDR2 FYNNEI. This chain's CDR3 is CASQREAGETGELFF. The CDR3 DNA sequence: TGTGCCAGCCAGCGGGAAGCGGGAGAAACCGGGGAGCTGTTTTTT.

The CDR3 DNA reads TGTGCCAGCAGCCCTCTGGCGGGGGGGGATACGCAGTATTTT. This gives the protein CASSPLAGGDTQYF. This chain joins TRBV7-2 and TRBJ2-3; 9 bases agree with TRBD2. The CDR3 sequence is 14 residues long. J gave up 6 bases and V 5 bases, and 6 bases lay outside the gene matches. Per germline, CDR1 SGHTA and CDR2 FQGNSA.

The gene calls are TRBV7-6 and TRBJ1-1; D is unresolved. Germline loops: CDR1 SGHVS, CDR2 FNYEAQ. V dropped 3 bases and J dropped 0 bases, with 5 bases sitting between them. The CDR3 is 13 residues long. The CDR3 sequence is CASSFLVNTEAFF. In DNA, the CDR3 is TGTGCCAGCAGCTTTTTAGTGAACACTGAAGCTTTCTTT.

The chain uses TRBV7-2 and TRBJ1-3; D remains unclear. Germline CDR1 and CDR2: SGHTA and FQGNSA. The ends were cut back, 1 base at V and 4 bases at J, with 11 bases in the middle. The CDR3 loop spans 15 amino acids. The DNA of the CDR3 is TGTGCCAGCAGCTTAGACTGGGCCGCCGGAAACACCATATATTTT. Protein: CASSLDWAAGNTIYF.

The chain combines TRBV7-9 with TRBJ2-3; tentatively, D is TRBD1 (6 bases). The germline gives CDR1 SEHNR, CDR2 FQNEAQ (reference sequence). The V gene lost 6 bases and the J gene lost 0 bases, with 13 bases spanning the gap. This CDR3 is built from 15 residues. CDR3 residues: CASSLGTLSTDTQYF. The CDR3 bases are TGTGCCAGCAGTTTGGGGACACTTAGCACAGATACGCAGTATTTT.

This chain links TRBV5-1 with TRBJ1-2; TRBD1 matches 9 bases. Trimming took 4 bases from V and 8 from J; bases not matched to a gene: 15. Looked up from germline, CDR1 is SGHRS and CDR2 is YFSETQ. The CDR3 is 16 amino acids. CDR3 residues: CASSPRGGQGSGGYTF. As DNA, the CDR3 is TGCGCCAGCAGCCCCCGGGGCGGACAGGGGAGTGGGGGCTACACCTTC.

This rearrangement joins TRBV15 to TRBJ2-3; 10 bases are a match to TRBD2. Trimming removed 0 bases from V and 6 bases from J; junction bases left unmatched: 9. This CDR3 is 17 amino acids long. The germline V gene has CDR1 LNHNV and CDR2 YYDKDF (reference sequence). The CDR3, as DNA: TGTGCCACCAGCAGAGAGGGCCGAACTAGCGGGGTGGATACGCAGTATTTT. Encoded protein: CATSREGRTSGVDTQYF.

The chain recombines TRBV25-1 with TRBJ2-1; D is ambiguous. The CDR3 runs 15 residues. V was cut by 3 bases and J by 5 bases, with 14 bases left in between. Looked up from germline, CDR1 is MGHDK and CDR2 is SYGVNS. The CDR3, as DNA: TGTGCCAGCAGTGATAAGAGACAAGTGGACAATGAGCAGTTCTTC. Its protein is CASSDKRQVDNEQFF.

The CDR3 sequence is CASSLLGQGSSEAFF. CDR3 nucleotides: TGTGCCAGCAGCTTATTGGGCCAGGGTAGCTCTGAAGCTTTCTTT. This chain uses TRBV7-3 with TRBJ1-1, with D possibly being TRBD1 (5 bases). Trimming left V 2 bases short and J 6 bases short, with 16 bases between. In germline, CDR1 is SGHTA, CDR2 FQGTGA. The CDR3 is made up of 15 amino acids.